Listed below are T cell receptor beta chains from one sample, sequenced in a study of CD8 T cells in ankylosing spondylitis. Each CDR3 protein is one row after TCRdb ran MiXCR on the 5' RACE reads. The data show roughly 190,000 distinct CDR3 sequences, about 13% seen once. The sample comprised blood, either unsorted or a sorted T cell fraction (not recorded which). All receptors derive from a male donor with ankylosing spondylitis or in good health (not recorded which). Both conserved end residues are part of each CDR3. The order of the fields is clone size, J gene, D gene, CDR3 length, V gene, CDR3 protein, CDR3 DNA. A D gene is named only where the DNA matches it firmly. Clone size is given for some rows only: seen once, a few or many times, or a class if the clone is expanded.

abundance: -; j_gene: TRBJ2-7; d_gene: -; len: 15; v_gene: TRBV27; CDR3aa: CASRGTRDIPYEQYF; CDR3nt: TGTGCCAGCAGAGGTACACGGGACATCCCCTACGAGCAGTACTTC
abundance: -; j_gene: TRBJ2-7; d_gene: TRBD2; len: 14; v_gene: TRBV7-9; CDR3aa: CASSVVAGVNEQYF; CDR3nt: TGTGCCAGCAGCGTCGTGGCGGGAGTTAACGAGCAGTACTTC
abundance: -; j_gene: TRBJ2-1; d_gene: -; len: 16; v_gene: TRBV2; CDR3aa: CASPFSGESSYNEQFF; CDR3nt: TGTGCCAGCCCGTTCTCGGGGGAGAGCTCCTACAATGAGCAGTTCTTC
abundance: -; j_gene: TRBJ2-7; d_gene: TRBD1; len: 16; v_gene: TRBV12-3/TRBV12-4; CDR3aa: CASSLPRDRGSYEQYF; CDR3nt: TGTGCCAGCAGCCTCCCCCGGGACAGGGGATCCTACGAGCAGTACTTC
abundance: -; j_gene: TRBJ2-5; d_gene: TRBD2; len: 14; v_gene: TRBV30; CDR3aa: CAWNVAGEQETQYF; CDR3nt: TGTGCCTGGAACGTAGCGGGGGAGCAAGAGACCCAGTACTTC
abundance: -; j_gene: TRBJ2-7; d_gene: -; len: 14; v_gene: TRBV20-1; CDR3aa: CSAPGTWGSYEQYF; CDR3nt: TGCAGTGCTCCTGGGACTTGGGGCTCCTACGAGCAGTACTTC
abundance: -; j_gene: TRBJ2-2; d_gene: -; len: 14; v_gene: TRBV5-1; CDR3aa: CASTRQGNTGELFF; CDR3nt: TGCGCCAGCACCCGTCAGGGAAACACCGGGGAGCTGTTTTTT
abundance: few; j_gene: TRBJ2-7; d_gene: TRBD2; len: 16; v_gene: TRBV20-1; CDR3aa: CSAREGPYGSGIEQYF; CDR3nt: TGCAGTGCTAGAGAGGGTCCCTACGGGAGCGGGATCGAGCAGTACTTC
abundance: -; j_gene: TRBJ2-7; d_gene: -; len: 16; v_gene: TRBV27; CDR3aa: CASTPLGGIDTYEQYF; CDR3nt: TGTGCCAGCACTCCCCTCGGAGGGATCGATACCTACGAGCAGTACTTC
abundance: -; j_gene: TRBJ1-4; d_gene: -; len: 14; v_gene: TRBV7-9; CDR3aa: CASSAGPPYEKLFF; CDR3nt: TGTGCCAGCAGCGCCGGCCCACCTTATGAAAAACTGTTTTTT
abundance: few; j_gene: TRBJ2-2; d_gene: TRBD2; len: 16; v_gene: TRBV3-1; CDR3aa: CASSQDGLAYTGELFF; CDR3nt: TGTGCCAGCAGCCAAGATGGACTAGCGTACACCGGGGAGCTGTTTTTT
abundance: many; j_gene: TRBJ2-4; d_gene: -; len: 14; v_gene: TRBV4-1; CDR3aa: CASSQDPILDIQYF; CDR3nt: TGCGCCAGCAGCCAAGACCCCATCCTTGACATTCAGTACTTC
abundance: -; j_gene: TRBJ2-1; d_gene: -; len: 14; v_gene: TRBV7-9; CDR3aa: CASSPPDYYNEQFF; CDR3nt: TGTGCCAGCAGCCCACCGGACTATTACAATGAGCAGTTCTTC
abundance: many; j_gene: TRBJ2-3; d_gene: -; len: 14; v_gene: TRBV20-1; CDR3aa: CSAVPGTGEGTQYF; CDR3nt: TGCAGTGCTGTCCCCGGAACGGGAGAAGGTACGCAGTATTTT